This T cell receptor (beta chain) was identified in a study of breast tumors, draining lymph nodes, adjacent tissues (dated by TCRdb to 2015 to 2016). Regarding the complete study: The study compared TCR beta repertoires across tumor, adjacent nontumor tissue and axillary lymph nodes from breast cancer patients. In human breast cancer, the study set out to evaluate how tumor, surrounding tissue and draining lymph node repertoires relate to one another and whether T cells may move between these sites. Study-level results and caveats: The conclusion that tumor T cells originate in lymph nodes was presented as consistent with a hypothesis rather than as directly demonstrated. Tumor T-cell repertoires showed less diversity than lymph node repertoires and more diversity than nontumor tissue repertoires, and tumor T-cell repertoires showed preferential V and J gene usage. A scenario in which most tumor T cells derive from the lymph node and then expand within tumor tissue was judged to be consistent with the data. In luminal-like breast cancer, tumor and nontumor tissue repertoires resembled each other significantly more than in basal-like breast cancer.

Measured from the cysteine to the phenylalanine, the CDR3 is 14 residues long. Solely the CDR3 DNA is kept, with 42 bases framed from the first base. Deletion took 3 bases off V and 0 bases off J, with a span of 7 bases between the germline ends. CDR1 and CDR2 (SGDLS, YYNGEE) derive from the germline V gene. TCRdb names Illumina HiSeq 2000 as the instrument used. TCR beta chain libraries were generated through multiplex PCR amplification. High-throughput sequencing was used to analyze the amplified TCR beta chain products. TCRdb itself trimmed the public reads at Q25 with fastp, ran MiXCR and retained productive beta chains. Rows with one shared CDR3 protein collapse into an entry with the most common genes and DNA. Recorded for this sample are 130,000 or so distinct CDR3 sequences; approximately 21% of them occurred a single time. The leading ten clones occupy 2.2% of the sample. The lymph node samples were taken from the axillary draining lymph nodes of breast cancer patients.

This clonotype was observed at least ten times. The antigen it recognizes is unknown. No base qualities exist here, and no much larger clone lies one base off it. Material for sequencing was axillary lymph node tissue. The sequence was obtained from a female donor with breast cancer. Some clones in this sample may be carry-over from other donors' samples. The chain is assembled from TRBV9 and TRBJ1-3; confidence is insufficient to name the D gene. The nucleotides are TGTGCCAGCAGCGGCTCGGGCTCTGGAAACACCATATATTTT. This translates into CASSGSGSGNTIYF.